These 21 T cell receptor beta chains were sequenced from one sample in a study of blood T cell repertoires in COVID-19 (TCRdb year 2020). The library was produced with the immunoSEQ multiplex PCR assay. This immuneACCESS table, as held by TCRdb, lists in-frame sequences with V and J called but not all clones. Of the missing ones, under half trace to an unresolved V gene in checked studies; the others have no known cause. The sample table records over 50,000 clones; approximately 85% of these occur just once. The ten largest clonotypes hold about 5% of the sample. Sequencing was performed on peripheral blood. Receptor source: a human donor in a cohort sampled during active COVID-19.

The chain recombines TRBV2 with TRBJ2-1, with 13 positions matching TRBD2. Germline V gene lookup returns CDR1 SNHLY and CDR2 FYNNEI. This CDR3 spans 18 amino acids. V gave up 2 bases and J gave up 7 bases; unmatched junction bases: 11. The DNA for the CDR3 is TGTGCCAGCAGTGAAATTGAACTAGCGGGAGGGCCGGGGAATGAGCAGTTCTTC. This gives the protein CASSEIELAGGPGNEQFF.

A single count supports this clone. The chain links TRBV3-1 (or the pseudogene TRBV3-2) to TRBJ1-1; TRBD1 is a possible D gene (6 bases). The germline V gene has CDR1 LGHDT and CDR2 YNNKEL (reference sequence). Trimming removed 4 bases from V and 4 bases from J, with 13 bases in between. The length of the CDR3 is 14 residues. CDR3 sequence reads: CASSRLGGATEAFF. CDR3 nucleotide sequence: TGTGCCAGCAGCCGCCTCGGGGGGGCCACTGAAGCTTTCTTT.

The chain couples TRBV12-3 or TRBV12-4 to TRBJ1-5, with D unclear. V shed 5 bases and J shed 6 bases, with 11 bases lying between them. This CDR3 is built from 13 residues. The CDR3 is CASSPGLSQPQHF. The CDR3 DNA follows: TGTGCCAGCAGTCCGGGTTTGTCTCAGCCCCAGCATTTT.

J is TRBJ2-7 and V is TRBV15; 8 bases align to TRBD1. The CDR3 has 15 residues. V was clipped by 3 bases and J by 4 bases; unmatched bases: 8. Germline V gene data show CDR1 as LNHNV and CDR2 as YYDKDF (reference sequence). The CDR3 DNA reads TGTGCCACCAGCAGCCAGACAGGGGCGGGATACGAGCAGTACTTC. Amino acid sequence: CATSSQTGAGYEQYF. Filled out from reference TRBV15 and TRBJ2-7, the complete variable domain reads DAMVIQNPRYQVTQFGKPVTLSCSQTLNHNVMYWYQQKSSQAPKLLFHYYDKDFNNEADTPDNFQSRRPNTSFCFLDIRSPGLGDTAMYLCATSSQTGAGYEQYFGPGTRLTVT.

J is TRBJ2-3 and V is TRBV9; 10 bases match TRBD2. Germline CDR1 reads SGDLS; CDR2 reads YYNGEE. This CDR3 is built from 15 residues. The V segment lost 0 bases and the J segment 4 bases; nucleotides outside the gene matches: 2. DNA of the CDR3: TGTGCCAGCAGCGTAGACCTAGCGGGAGCAGATACGCAGTATTTT. This translates into CASSVDLAGADTQYF.

V is TRBV13 and J is TRBJ1-1; no clear D. V shed 7 bases and J shed 0 bases, with 18 bases lying between them. The CDR3 is 16 amino acids. In germline, CDR1 is PRHDT, CDR2 FYEKMQ (reference sequence). The chain's CDR3 is CASTLVGGGMNTEAFF. DNA of the CDR3: TGTGCCAGCACCCTCGTTGGCGGAGGGATGAACACTGAAGCTTTCTTT.

This chain uses TRBV13 with TRBJ1-1; maybe TRBD1 (5 bases). This CDR3 is built from 15 residues. Germline V gene data show CDR1 as PRHDT and CDR2 as FYEKMQ (reference sequence). Trimming cost V 1 base and J 0 bases, with 9 bases left between them. The CDR3 DNA follows: TGTGCCAGCAGCTTAGTGGCGACAGTGAACACTGAAGCTTTCTTT. Translating gives CASSLVATVNTEAFF.

The chain employs TRBV28 and TRBJ1-1, with TRBD1 identical over 7 bases. The CDR3 is 14 amino acids. CDR1 MDHEN and CDR2 SYDVKM come from the germline V gene. J gave up 7 bases and V 7 bases, and 12 bases lay outside the gene matches. In DNA, the CDR3 is TGTGCCAGCATTCGCTCGCTCCGGGACAGTGAAGCTTTCTTT. This codes for CASIRSLRDSEAFF.

This clone was seen once. The chain has TRBV3-1 (or the pseudogene TRBV3-2) and TRBJ2-1, with a tentative D call TRBD2 (6 bases). This CDR3 region has 15 residues. Germline V gene data show CDR1 as LGHDT and CDR2 as YNNKEL (reference sequence). V was shortened by 4 bases and J by 0 bases, with 10 bases between the two germline ends. The CDR3 protein is CASSPPSVSYNEQFF. The DNA of the CDR3 is TGTGCCAGCAGCCCCCCTAGCGTCTCCTACAATGAGCAGTTCTTC.

The chain is built from TRBV5-6 and TRBJ2-7, with 12 bases lining up with TRBD1. CDR3 size: 15 residues. The germline V gene has CDR1 SGHDT and CDR2 YYEEEE. V shed 4 bases, J shed 4 bases, and the junction held 6 bases outside the gene matches. The CDR3 here is CASSHRDRGLYEQYF. The CDR3 coding sequence is TGTGCCAGCAGCCATCGGGACAGGGGGCTTTACGAGCAGTACTTC.

V usage is TRBV19 and J usage is TRBJ1-2, with D possibly matching TRBD1 (6 bases). The CDR3 spans 18 residues. V gave up 3 bases and J gave up 0 bases, with 20 bases separating them. Germline V gene sequence: CDR1 LNHDA, CDR2 SQIVND (reference sequence). The CDR3 here is CASSIPGQRRLPNYGYTF. The CDR3 DNA is TGTGCCAGTAGTATCCCCGGACAGAGGCGACTACCTAACTATGGCTACACCTTC.

The chain carries TRBV4-3 and TRBJ2-3; D not resolved. With 4 bases removed from V and 1 base from J, the gap between germline ends came to 9 bases. Germline V gives CDR1 LGHNA, CDR2 YSLEER. The CDR3 is made up of 14 amino acids. The CDR3 DNA reads as TGCGCCAGCAGCCCCGACACTCGCACAGATACGCAGTATTTT. Translating gives CASSPDTRTDTQYF.

This sequence joins TRBV6-5 and TRBJ1-1, with a possible D match to TRBD1 (5 bases). V lost 8 bases and J 11 bases, leaving 12 bases between the germline ends. CDR3 length: 10 amino acids. The germline V gene encodes CDR1 MNHEY and CDR2 SVGAGI. The CDR3 sequence is CASSPGEAFF. CDR3 nucleotide sequence: TGTGCCAGCTCTCCGGGGGAGGCTTTCTTT.

The chain recombines TRBV2 with TRBJ1-1; D possibly corresponds to TRBD1 (6 bases). CDR3 length equals 12 residues. The V and J ends lost 5 bases and 8 bases respectively, with 12 bases between them. Per germline, CDR1 SNHLY and CDR2 FYNNEI. CDR3 coding DNA: TGTGCCAGCAGTTTTTGGACAGCAGAAGCTTTCTTT. It codes for CASSFWTAEAFF.

This CDR3 is CASRQTRVETQYF. CDR3 nucleotides: TGTGCCAGCAGGCAGACTAGAGTGGAGACCCAGTACTTC. The V gene is TRBV28, the J gene TRBJ2-5; D possibly corresponds to TRBD2 (6 bases). V was cut by 6 bases and J by 5 bases, with 13 bases left in between. The CDR3 spans 13 residues. Germline V gene sequence: CDR1 MDHEN, CDR2 SYDVKM.

The chain combines TRBV2 with TRBJ1-5; D not resolved. V gave up 8 bases and J gave up 5 bases, with 16 bases separating them. The germline gives CDR1 SNHLY, CDR2 FYNNEI. The CDR3 consists of 14 residues. The CDR3 loop reads CASGMSSGDQPQHF. CDR3 DNA: TGTGCCAGCGGGATGTCTTCCGGGGATCAGCCCCAGCATTTT.

The CDR3 sequence: CASSPGTGLNEKLFF. The CDR3, as DNA: TGTGCCAGCTCACCTGGGACAGGGCTCAATGAAAAACTGTTTTTT. V and J are TRBV18 and TRBJ1-4; TRBD1 matches 9 bases. V was pared by 3 bases and J by 5 bases, with 4 bases of the junction left unmatched. Germline assignment: CDR1 KGHSH and CDR2 LQKENI. The CDR3 is made up of 15 amino acids.

The J gene is TRBJ2-5, the V gene TRBV19, with 8 bases identical to TRBD2. V was pared by 3 bases and J by 3 bases, with 9 bases of the junction left unmatched. Germline lookup yields CDR1 LNHDA and CDR2 SQIVND (reference sequence). This CDR3 has 16 residues. CDR3 nucleotides: TGTGCCAGTAGTATTCCTGGGCGGGGGGCCAAAGAGACCCAGTACTTC. Amino acids: CASSIPGRGAKETQYF.

This clone has just one count. V and J are TRBV5-1 and TRBJ2-3, with 7 positions matching TRBD2. The CDR3 loop spans 14 amino acids. V dropped 4 bases and J dropped 1; count of bases not matched to a gene: 3. CDR1 SGHRS and CDR2 YFSETQ come from the germline V gene. CDR3 bases: TGCGCCAGCAGCCCAACTAGCGGCACAGATACGCAGTATTTT. Translated, it gives CASSPTSGTDTQYF.

In its sample, this clone was seen once. The chain combines TRBV9 with TRBJ1-1, with D uncertain. Germline V gives CDR1 SGDLS, CDR2 YYNGEE. CDR3 length: 14 residues. V shed 0 bases and J shed 3 bases, with 9 bases lying between them. The CDR3 DNA follows: TGTGCCAGCAGCGTAGGAGAAACGGACACTGAAGCTTTCTTT. Translation gives CASSVGETDTEAFF.

This chain links TRBV5-1 with TRBJ1-1; D unclear. V was pared by 4 bases and J by 5 bases, with 15 bases between. CDR3 size: 14 residues. Germline values: CDR1 SGHRS, CDR2 YFSETQ. The CDR3 coding sequence is TGCGCCAGCAGCGGAACGACCAGCGGGACTGAAGCTTTCTTT. Residues: CASSGTTSGTEAFF.